This T cell receptor beta chain was recorded in a study of human T cells and chemical hapten exposure. TCRdb called the RACE reads again in MiXCR, with one record for every CDR3 protein. The data contain about 170,000 distinct CDR3 sequences, about 27% of them singletons. This clonotype has a handful of counts. CDR1 is GTSNPN, CDR2 SVGIG, per germline (reference sequence). This CDR3 has 14 residues. After removal of 2 bases from V and 7 bases from J, the junction contained 7 bases not matched to a gene. Time point in this sample: patch test 3, about 24 weeks after DPC sensitization. Treatment described: therapeutic diphenylcyclopropenone sensitization with weekly scalp DPC.

Here the sequenced sample was whole blood, taken in connection with sensitization to the hapten diphenylcyclopropenone (DPC). This receptor was taken from a woman aged 18 to 35 with alopecia areata. Some clones in this sample may be carry-over from other donors' samples. The chain uses TRBV30 and TRBJ1-5, with 8 bases aligning to TRBD1. This CDR3 reads CAWSPRGQGQPQHF. CDR3 DNA sequence: TGTGCCTGGAGTCCCAGGGGGCAAGGGCAGCCCCAGCATTTT.